This T cell receptor beta chain was retrieved from a study of control samples from healthy donors and cancer patients. Germline V gene sequence: CDR1 SGHAT, CDR2 FQNNGV. Trimming shortened V by 5 bases and J by 0 bases, and 11 bases separated the two germline ends. CDR3 length: 15 residues. TCRdb's table, derived via immunoSEQ multiplex PCR, lists solely in-frame clones and lacks some. The sample holds about 170,000 clones; around 93% are singletons and the top ten take over 4%. Source material: blood. The rearrangement links TRBV11-2 to TRBJ1-3, with D hard to call. The sequence derives from a woman aged 60-75 years in good health. The CDR3 coding sequence is TGTGCCAGCAGCCTAACTAGTCCCTCTGGAAACACCATATATTTT. Translated, it gives CASSLTSPSGNTIYF.